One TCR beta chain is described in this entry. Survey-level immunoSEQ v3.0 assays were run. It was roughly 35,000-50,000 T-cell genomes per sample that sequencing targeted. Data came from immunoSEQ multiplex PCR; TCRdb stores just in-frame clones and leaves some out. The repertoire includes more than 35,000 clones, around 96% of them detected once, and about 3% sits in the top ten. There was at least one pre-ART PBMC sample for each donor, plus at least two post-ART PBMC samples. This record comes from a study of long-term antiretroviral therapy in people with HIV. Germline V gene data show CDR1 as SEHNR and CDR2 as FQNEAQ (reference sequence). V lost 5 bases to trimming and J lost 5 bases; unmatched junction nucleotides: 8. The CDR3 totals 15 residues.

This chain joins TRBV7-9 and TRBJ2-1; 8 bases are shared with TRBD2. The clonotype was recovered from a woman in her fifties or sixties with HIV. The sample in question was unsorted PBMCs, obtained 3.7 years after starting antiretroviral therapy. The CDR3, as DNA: TGTGCCAGCAGCCCTAATCGGGGGGGAAACAATGAGCAGTTCTTC. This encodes CASSPNRGGNNEQFF.